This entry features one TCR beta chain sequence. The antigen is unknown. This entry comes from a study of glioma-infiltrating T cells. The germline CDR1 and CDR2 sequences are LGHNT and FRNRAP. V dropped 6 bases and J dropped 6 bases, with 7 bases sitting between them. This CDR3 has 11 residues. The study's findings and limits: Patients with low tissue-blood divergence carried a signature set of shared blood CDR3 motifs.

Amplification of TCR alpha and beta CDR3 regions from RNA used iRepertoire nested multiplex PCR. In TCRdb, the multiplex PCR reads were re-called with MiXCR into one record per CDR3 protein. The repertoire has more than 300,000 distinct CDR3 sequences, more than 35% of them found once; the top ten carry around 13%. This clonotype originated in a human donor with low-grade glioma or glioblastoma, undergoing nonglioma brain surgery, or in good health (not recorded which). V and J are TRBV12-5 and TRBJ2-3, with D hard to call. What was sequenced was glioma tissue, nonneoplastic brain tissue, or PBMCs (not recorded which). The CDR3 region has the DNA TGTGCTAGTGGGAATCGTGATACGCAGTATTTT. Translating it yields CASGNRDTQYF.